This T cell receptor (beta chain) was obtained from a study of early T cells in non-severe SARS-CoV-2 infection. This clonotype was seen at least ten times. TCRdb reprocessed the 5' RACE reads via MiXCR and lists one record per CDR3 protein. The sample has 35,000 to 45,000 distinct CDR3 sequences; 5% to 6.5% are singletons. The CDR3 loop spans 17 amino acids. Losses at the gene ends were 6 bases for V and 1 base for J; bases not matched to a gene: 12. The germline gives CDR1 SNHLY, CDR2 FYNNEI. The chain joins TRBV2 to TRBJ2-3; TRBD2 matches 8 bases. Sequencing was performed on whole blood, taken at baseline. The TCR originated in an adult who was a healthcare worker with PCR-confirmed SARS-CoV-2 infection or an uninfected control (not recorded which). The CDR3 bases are TGTGCCAGCAGGTCCAACGCCGGGGGGGCCCGCACAGATACGCAGTATTTT. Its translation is CASRSNAGGARTDTQYF.